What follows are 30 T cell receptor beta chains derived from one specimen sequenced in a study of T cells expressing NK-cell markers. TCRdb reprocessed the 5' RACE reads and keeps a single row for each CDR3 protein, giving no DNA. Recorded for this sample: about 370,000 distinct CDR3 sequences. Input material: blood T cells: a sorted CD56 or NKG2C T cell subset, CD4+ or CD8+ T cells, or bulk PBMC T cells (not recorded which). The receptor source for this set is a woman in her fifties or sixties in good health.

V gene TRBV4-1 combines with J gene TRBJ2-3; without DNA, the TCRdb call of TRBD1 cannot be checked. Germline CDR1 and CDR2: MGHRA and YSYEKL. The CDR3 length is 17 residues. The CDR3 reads CASSSPRDRVSADTQYF.

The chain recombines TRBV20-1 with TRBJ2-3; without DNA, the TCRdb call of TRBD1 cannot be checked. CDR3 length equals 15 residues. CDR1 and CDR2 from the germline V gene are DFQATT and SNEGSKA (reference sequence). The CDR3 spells CSATPITGNTDTQYF.

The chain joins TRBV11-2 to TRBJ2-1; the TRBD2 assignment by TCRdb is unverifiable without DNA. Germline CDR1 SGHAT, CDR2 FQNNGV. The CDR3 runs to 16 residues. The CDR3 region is CASPSGTSGRRVEQFF.

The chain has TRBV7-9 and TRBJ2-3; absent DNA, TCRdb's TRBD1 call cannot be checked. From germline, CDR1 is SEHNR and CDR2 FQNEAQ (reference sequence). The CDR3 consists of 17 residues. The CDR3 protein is CASRPGRAGDKGDTQYF.

The CDR3 protein is CSVEIASNQPQHF. The rearrangement uses TRBV29-1 and TRBJ1-5. CDR1 is SQVTM and CDR2 is ANQGSEA in the germline V gene. The CDR3 is 13 amino acids.

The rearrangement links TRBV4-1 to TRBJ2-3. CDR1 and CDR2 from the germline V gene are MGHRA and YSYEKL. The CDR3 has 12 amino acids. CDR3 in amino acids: CASRGRTDTQYF.

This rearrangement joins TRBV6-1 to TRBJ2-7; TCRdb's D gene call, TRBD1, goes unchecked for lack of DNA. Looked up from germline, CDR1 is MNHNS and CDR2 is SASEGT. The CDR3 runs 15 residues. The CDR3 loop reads CASSDRQGHSYEQYF.

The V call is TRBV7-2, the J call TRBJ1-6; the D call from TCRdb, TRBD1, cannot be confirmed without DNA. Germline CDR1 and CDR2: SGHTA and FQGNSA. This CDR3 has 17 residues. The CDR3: CASSLAGPGTPDSPLHF.

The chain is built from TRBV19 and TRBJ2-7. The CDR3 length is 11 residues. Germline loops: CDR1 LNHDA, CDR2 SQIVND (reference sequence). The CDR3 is CASSDHYEQYF.

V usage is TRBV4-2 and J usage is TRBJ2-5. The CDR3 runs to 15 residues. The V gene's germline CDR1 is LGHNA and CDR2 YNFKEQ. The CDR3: CASSPSDLYQETQYF.

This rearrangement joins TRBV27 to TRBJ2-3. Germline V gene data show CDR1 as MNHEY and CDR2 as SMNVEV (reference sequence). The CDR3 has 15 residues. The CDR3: CASSLSRTSTDTQYF.

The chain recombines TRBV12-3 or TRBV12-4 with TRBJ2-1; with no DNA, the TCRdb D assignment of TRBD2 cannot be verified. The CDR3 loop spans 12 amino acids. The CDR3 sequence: CASSFVAEEQFF.

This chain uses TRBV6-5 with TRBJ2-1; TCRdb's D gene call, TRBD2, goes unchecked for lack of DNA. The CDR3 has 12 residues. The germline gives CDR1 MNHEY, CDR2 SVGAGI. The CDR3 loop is CASSSHSGRRFF.

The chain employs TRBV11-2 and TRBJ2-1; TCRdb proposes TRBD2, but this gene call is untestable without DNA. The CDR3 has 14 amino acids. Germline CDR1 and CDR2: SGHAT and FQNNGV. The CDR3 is CASSWTSGANEQFF. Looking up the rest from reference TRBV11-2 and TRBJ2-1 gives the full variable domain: EAGVAQSPRYKIIEKRQSVAFWCNPISGHATLYWYQQILGQGPKLLIQFQNNGVVDDSQLPKDRFSAERLKGVDSTLKIQPAKLEDSAVYLCASSWTSGANEQFFGPGTRLTVL.

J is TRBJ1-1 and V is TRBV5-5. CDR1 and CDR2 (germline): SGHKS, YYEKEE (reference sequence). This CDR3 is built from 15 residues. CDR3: CASRGGRSMDTEAFF.

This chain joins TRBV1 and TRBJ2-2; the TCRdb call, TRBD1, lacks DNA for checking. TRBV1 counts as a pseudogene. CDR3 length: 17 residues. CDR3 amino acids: CTSSPPLEGEGTGELFF.

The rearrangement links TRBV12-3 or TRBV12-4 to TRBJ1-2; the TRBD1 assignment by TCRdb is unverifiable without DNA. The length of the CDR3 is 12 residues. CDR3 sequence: CASATGEYGYTF.

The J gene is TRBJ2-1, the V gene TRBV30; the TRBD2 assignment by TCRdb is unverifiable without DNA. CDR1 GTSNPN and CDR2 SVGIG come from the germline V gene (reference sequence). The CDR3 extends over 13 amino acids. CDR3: CAWSAPAGDEQFF. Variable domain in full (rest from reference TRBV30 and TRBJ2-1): SQTIHQWPATLVQPVGSPLSLECTVEGTSNPNLYWYRQAAGRGLQLLFYSVGIGQISSEVPQNLSASRPQDRQFILSSKKLLLSDSGFYLCAWSAPAGDEQFFGPGTRLTVL.

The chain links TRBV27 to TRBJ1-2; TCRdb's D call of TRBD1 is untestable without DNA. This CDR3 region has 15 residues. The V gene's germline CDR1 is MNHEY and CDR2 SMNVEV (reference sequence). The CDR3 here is CASSPRGKGRYGYTF.

CDR3 loop: CASTREASYNEQFF. This rearrangement joins TRBV11-2 to TRBJ2-1; without DNA, the TCRdb call of TRBD2 cannot be checked. This CDR3 has 14 residues. CDR1 and CDR2 from the germline V gene are SGHAT and FQNNGV.

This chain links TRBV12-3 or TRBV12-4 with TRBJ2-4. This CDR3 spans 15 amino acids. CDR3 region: CASRQRSDLKNIQYF.

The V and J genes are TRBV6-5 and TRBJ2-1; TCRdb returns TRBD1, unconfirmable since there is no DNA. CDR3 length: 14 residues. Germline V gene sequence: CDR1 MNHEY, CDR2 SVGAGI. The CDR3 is CASTNRGQANEQFF.

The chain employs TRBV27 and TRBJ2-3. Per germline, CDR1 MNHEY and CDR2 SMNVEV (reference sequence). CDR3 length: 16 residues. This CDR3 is CASSLLSAPSTDTQYF.

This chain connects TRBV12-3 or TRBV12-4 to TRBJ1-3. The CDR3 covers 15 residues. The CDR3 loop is CASSKGQISGNTIYF.

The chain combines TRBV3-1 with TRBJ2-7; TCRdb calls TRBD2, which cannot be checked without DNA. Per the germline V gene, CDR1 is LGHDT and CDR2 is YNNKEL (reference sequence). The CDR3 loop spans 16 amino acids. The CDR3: CASSPWGGSLSYEQYF.

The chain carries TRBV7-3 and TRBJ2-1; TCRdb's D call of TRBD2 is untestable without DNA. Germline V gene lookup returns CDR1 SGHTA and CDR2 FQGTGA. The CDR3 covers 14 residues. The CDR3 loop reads CASSPGLIYNEQFF.

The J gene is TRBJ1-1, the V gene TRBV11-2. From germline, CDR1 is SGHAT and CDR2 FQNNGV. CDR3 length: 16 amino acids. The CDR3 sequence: CASSLGGGGRTTEAFF.

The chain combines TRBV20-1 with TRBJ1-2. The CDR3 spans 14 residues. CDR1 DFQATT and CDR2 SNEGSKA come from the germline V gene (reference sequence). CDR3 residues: CSAREDAGDYGYTF.

The CDR3 here is CSAKDTLRGEQYF. V is TRBV29-1 and J is TRBJ2-7; the D gene TCRdb calls, TRBD1, cannot be checked with no DNA. The germline CDR1 and CDR2 sequences are SQVTM and ANQGSEA. The CDR3 sequence is 13 residues long.

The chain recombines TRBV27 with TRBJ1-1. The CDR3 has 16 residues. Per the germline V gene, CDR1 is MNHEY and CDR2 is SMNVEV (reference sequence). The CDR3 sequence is CASSPIRGKGNTEAFF.